The 16 T cell receptor beta chains listed next were all sequenced from one sample in a study of radiation and T cells in renal cell carcinoma. Noted time point: blood 2 weeks post-SBRT. This sample's treatment: 15 Gy SBRT to primary tumor, nephrectomy 4 weeks later. Data came from immunoSEQ multiplex PCR; TCRdb stores just in-frame clones and leaves some out. The table includes around 80,000 clones, 82% detected once. The source material was blood, sampled from a patient whose treatment included radiotherapy and nephrectomy. The receptors stem from a man aged 55 to 70 with renal cell carcinoma.

CDR3 in amino acids: CASPAGVVPYEQYF. The CDR3 DNA reads TGTGCCAGCCCCGCAGGGGTAGTACCCTACGAGCAGTACTTC. V usage is TRBV6-1 and J usage is TRBJ2-7; perhaps TRBD1 as D (6 bases). CDR1 and CDR2 from the germline V gene are MNHNS and SASEGT. The CDR3 is made up of 14 amino acids. Trimming removed 8 bases at V and 2 bases at J, with 16 bases between.

The rearrangement links TRBV13 to TRBJ1-1; the D is unclear. The germline V and J ends were trimmed by 2 bases and 4 bases, with 11 bases remaining between them. Per germline, CDR1 PRHDT and CDR2 FYEKMQ (reference sequence). This CDR3 comprises 14 residues. DNA for the CDR3: TGTGCCAGCAGCTTACGCCCCCGGGGCACTGAAGCTTTCTTT. Amino acids: CASSLRPRGTEAFF.

The V and J genes are TRBV7-2 and TRBJ1-2; D gene ambiguous. V was pared by 5 bases and J by 1 base, with 11 bases between. Germline-derived CDR1 and CDR2 are SGHTA and FQGNSA. This CDR3 is built from 14 residues. CDR3 bases: TGTGCCAGCAGCCCCAGGACGGGTAACTATGGCTACACCTTC. It encodes CASSPRTGNYGYTF.

The V call is TRBV19, the J call TRBJ2-6, with 14 positions matching TRBD2. Per germline, CDR1 LNHDA and CDR2 SQIVND (reference sequence). The CDR3 totals 18 residues. With V trimmed by 5 bases and J by 2 bases, 5 bases remained unmatched. CDR3 coding DNA: TGTGCCAGTAGTCGACCGGGACTAGCGGGAGCTGGGGCCAACGTCCTGACTTTC. This translates into CASSRPGLAGAGANVLTF.

The chain couples TRBV23-1 to TRBJ2-4; a possible D gene is TRBD1 (6 bases). TRBV23-1 has ORF status, its function being uncertain. The CDR3 loop spans 16 amino acids. V lost 2 bases to trimming and J lost 2 bases, with 13 bases between them. Here the CDR3 reads CASSQEFRGTKNIQYF. In DNA, the CDR3 is TGCGCCAGCAGTCAAGAGTTCAGGGGAACCAAAAACATTCAGTACTTC.

The genes are TRBV27 and TRBJ1-1; TRBD1 matches at 7 bases. V was clipped by 2 bases and J by 4 bases; unmatched bases: 4. The CDR3 extends over 14 amino acids. The V gene's germline CDR1 is MNHEY and CDR2 SMNVEV (reference sequence). In nucleotides, the CDR3 is TGTGCCAGCAGTTTAAGAGGGGGCAGCACTGAAGCTTTCTTT. Its protein is CASSLRGGSTEAFF.

This clone was counted only a few times. The chain is built from TRBV7-9 and TRBJ2-7; weak D call: TRBD2 (5 bases). The length of the CDR3 is 17 residues. Germline CDR1 and CDR2: SEHNR and FQNEAQ (reference sequence). V dropped 2 bases and J dropped 3 bases, with 20 bases sitting between them. The CDR3 loop is CASSLSEATDSFYEQYF. In DNA, the CDR3 is TGTGCCAGCAGCTTATCGGAGGCCACGGACTCCTTCTACGAGCAGTACTTC.

The sample holds a few counts of this clone. This chain links TRBV18 with TRBJ2-2; possibly TRBD1 for D (6 bases). The V and J ends lost 1 base and 7 bases respectively, with 16 bases between them. The length of the CDR3 is 16 residues. Germline lookup yields CDR1 KGHSH and CDR2 LQKENI. The CDR3 here is CASSPQVSGANGELFF. CDR3 nucleotide sequence: TGTGCCAGCTCACCACAAGTTTCAGGGGCGAACGGGGAGCTGTTTTTT.

This clone was found a few times. J is TRBJ1-5 and V is TRBV27; 7 bases map to TRBD1. V gave up 10 bases and J gave up 2 bases; unmatched junction bases: 11. This CDR3 contains 15 residues. Germline CDR1 and CDR2: MNHEY and SMNVEV (reference sequence). CDR3 amino acids: CATKTGIIGNQPQHF. Here the CDR3 DNA reads TGTGCCACCAAGACAGGGATCATCGGCAATCAGCCCCAGCATTTT.

This chain joins TRBV27 and TRBJ2-1; possible D gene TRBD2, 6 bases. Looked up from germline, CDR1 is MNHEY and CDR2 is SMNVEV (reference sequence). The CDR3 runs 18 residues. The V gene lost 7 bases and the J gene lost 4 bases, with 26 bases spanning the gap. This CDR3 reads CASKGGVGSGRAYNEQFF. The DNA for the CDR3 is TGTGCCAGCAAAGGTGGAGTGGGTAGCGGTAGGGCTTACAATGAGCAGTTCTTC.

On this clone itself: A junction end diverges from the germline sequence, so it may reflect a read error. The V call is TRBV5-4, the J call TRBJ1-1; D not certain. The CDR3 runs to 17 residues. The germline V gene has CDR1 SGHNT and CDR2 YYREEE (reference sequence). The CDR3 sequence: CASSQDDPKGMNTEAFF. The CDR3 DNA is TGCGCCAGCAGCCAAGATGACCCCAAAGGGATGAACACTGAAGCTTTCTTT.

The rearrangement uses TRBV5-1 and TRBJ2-7; 8 bases fit TRBD1. Unmatched junction bases numbered 9, after V lost 0 bases and J lost 4 bases. This CDR3 spans 16 amino acids. CDR1 SGHRS and CDR2 YFSETQ come from the germline V gene. The CDR3 spells CASSLGRRTGIYEQYF. CDR3 bases: TGCGCCAGCAGCTTGGGCCGGAGGACAGGGATTTACGAGCAGTACTTC.

V is TRBV10-2 and J is TRBJ2-1; 13 nucleotides align to TRBD2. V lost 5 bases and J lost 5; bases outside the gene matches: 3. CDR1 WSHSY and CDR2 SAAADI come from the germline V gene. The CDR3 is 15 amino acids. The CDR3 sequence is CASSSGTSGNNEQFF. The CDR3 coding sequence is TGCGCCAGCAGTTCCGGGACTAGCGGGAACAATGAGCAGTTCTTC.

The chain joins TRBV7-2 to TRBJ1-2; D possibly corresponds to TRBD1 (5 bases). This CDR3 spans 14 amino acids. Trimming shortened V by 1 base and J by 9 bases, and 15 bases separated the two germline ends. Germline CDR1 reads SGHTA; CDR2 reads FQGNSA. DNA for the CDR3: TGTGCCAGCAGCTTAGATAACAGGATTACCAGCTACACCTTC. As protein: CASSLDNRITSYTF.

The rearrangement joins TRBV6-5 to TRBJ2-1; possibly TRBD1 or TRBD2 for D (5 bases each). Trimming cost V 0 bases and J 9 bases, with 15 bases left between them. Germline CDR1 and CDR2: MNHEY and SVGAGI. This CDR3 has 15 amino acids. Here the CDR3 reads CASSYSLVARGEQFF. The CDR3 coding sequence is TGTGCCAGCAGTTACTCGCTGGTAGCGAGGGGTGAGCAGTTCTTC.

V gene TRBV4-3 combines with J gene TRBJ1-1; TRBD1 might be the D (5 bases). This CDR3 comprises 16 residues. Trimming removed 4 bases at V and 1 base at J, with 16 bases between. The germline V gene encodes CDR1 LGHNA and CDR2 YSLEER. CDR3 protein: CASSREPGPSNTEAFF. The CDR3 DNA reads TGCGCCAGCAGCCGGGAACCGGGACCATCGAACACTGAAGCTTTCTTT.